This T cell receptor (beta chain) came from a study of blood T cell repertoires in COVID-19. Study background: Samples of COVID-19 (acute and convalescent) were obtained from the United States, Italy and Spain. Nucleic acid was either cDNA or gDNA, and it came from T cells, B-cell-depleted T cells, or PBMCs.

In the original workflow: Counts of nucleated cells, estimated from reference gene primer amplification, were obtained. Some clones are missing from TCRdb's copy, which holds only in-frame ones; the method was immunoSEQ multiplex PCR. V, J and clone size are those of that table, while D and trimming were read from the DNA. The sample consists of about 64,000 clones, around 90% of them appearing once. The J segment lost 0 bases and the V segment lost 2 bases, leaving 2 bases of the junction unmatched. The CDR3 spans 15 residues. The germline V gene has CDR1 SGHNT and CDR2 YYREEE (reference sequence). The clonotype originates from a woman at least 80 years old with active COVID-19. The chain uses TRBV5-4 and TRBJ2-3, with TRBD2 identical over 8 bases. The sample taken for sequencing was peripheral blood. The CDR3 here is CASSLLAVSTDTQYF. CDR3 bases: TGTGCCAGCAGCTTACTAGCGGTGAGCACAGATACGCAGTATTTT.